This T cell receptor (beta chain) derives from a study of blood T cell repertoires in COVID-19. Across the whole study: Sample material is recorded as cDNA or gDNA derived from T cells, B-cell-depleted T cells, or PBMCs.

This CDR3 contains 15 residues. The germline V and J ends were trimmed by 1 base and 2 bases, with 11 bases remaining between them. Germline CDR1 and CDR2: LGHDT and YNNKEL (reference sequence). Method: immunoSEQ multiplex PCR; TCRdb's copy keeps in-frame clones and lacks some. The sample has hundreds of thousands of clones; roughly four fifths are singletons. Sequencing was done on a sample of peripheral blood. The chain has TRBV3-1 (or the pseudogene TRBV3-2) and TRBJ1-1, with D possibly matching TRBD1 (5 bases). This clonotype was sampled from a woman of 80 years or more with acute or convalescent COVID-19. The CDR3 DNA reads as TGTGCCAGCAGCCAAGCCCCAGGGCGCAACACTGAAGCTTTCTTT. Translating gives CASSQAPGRNTEAFF.